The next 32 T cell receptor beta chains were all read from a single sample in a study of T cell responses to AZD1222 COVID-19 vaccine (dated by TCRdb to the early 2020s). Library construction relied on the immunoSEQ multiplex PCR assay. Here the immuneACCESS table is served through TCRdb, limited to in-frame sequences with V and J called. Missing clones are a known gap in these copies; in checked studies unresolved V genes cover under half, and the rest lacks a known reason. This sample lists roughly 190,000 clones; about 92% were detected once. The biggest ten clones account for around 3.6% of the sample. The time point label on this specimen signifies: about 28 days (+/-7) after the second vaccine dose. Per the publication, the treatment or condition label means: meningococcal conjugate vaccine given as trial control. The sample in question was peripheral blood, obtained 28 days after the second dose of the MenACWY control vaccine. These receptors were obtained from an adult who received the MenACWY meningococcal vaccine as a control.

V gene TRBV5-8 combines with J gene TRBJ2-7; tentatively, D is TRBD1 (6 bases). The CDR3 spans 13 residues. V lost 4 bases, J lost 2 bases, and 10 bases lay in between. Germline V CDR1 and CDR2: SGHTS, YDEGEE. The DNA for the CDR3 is TGTGCCAGCAGCCCCCAGGGGCCCTACGAGCAGTACTTC. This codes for CASSPQGPYEQYF.

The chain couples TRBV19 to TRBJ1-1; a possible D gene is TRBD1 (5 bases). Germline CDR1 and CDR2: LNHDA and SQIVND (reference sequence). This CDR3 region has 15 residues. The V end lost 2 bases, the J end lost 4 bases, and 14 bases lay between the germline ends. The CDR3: CASSIRGVRGTEAFF. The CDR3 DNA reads TGTGCCAGTAGTATACGGGGGGTGAGGGGCACTGAAGCTTTCTTT.

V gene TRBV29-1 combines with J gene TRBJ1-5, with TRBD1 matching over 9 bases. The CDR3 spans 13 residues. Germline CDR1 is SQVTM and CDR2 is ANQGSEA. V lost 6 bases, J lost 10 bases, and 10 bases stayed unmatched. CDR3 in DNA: TGCAGCGTGAGACGGACAGGGGATGGCCCCCAGCATTTT. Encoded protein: CSVRRTGDGPQHF.

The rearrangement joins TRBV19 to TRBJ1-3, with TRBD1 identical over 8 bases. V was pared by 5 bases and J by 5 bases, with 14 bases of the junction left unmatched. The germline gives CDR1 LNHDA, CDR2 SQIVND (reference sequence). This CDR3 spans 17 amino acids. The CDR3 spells CASSGRGQGHGRNTIYF. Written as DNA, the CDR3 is TGTGCCAGTAGTGGCCGAGGACAGGGACACGGAAGAAACACCATATATTTT.

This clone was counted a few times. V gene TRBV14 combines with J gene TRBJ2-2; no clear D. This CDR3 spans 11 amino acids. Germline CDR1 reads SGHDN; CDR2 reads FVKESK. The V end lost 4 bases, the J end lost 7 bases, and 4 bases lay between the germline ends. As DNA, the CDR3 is TGTGCCAGCAGCCGGGGCGGGGAGCTGTTTTTT. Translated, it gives CASSRGGELFF.

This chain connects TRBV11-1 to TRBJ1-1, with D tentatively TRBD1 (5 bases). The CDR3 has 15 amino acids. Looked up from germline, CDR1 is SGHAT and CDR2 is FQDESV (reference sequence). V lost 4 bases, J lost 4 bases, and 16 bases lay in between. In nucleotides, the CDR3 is TGTGCCAGCAGCTCCGGGAAGACGGGGGGCACTGAAGCTTTCTTT. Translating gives CASSSGKTGGTEAFF.

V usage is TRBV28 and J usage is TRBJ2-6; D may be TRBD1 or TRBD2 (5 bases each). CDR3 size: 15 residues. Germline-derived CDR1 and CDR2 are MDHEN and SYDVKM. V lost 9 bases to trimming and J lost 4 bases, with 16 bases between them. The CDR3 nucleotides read TGTGCCAGTAAGGACGGGGCTCTCGGGGCCAACGTCCTGACTTTC. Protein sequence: CASKDGALGANVLTF.

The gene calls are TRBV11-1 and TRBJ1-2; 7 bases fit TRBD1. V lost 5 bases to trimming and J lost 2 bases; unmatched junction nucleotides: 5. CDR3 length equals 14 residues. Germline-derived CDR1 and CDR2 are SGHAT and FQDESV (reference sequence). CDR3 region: CASSRLQGNYGYTF. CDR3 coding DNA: TGTGCCAGCAGCCGGCTACAGGGGAACTATGGCTACACCTTC.

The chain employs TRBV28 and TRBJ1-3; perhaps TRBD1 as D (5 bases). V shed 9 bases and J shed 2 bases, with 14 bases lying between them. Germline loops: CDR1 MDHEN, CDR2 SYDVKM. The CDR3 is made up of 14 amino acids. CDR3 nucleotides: TGTGCCAGTGTCCAGGGAGGGGCTGGAAACACCATATATTTT. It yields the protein CASVQGGAGNTIYF.

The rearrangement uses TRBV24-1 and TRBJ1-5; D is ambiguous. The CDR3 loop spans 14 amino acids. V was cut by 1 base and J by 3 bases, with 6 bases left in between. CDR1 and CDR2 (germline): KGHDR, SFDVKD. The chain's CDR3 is CATSDLDTNQPQHF. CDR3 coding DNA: TGTGCCACCAGTGATTTAGACACCAATCAGCCCCAGCATTTT.

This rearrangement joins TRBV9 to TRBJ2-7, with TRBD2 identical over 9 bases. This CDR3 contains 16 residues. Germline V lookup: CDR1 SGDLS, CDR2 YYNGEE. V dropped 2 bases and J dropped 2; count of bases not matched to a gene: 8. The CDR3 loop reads CASSVDLAGPTYEQYF. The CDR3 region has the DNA TGTGCCAGCAGCGTCGATCTAGCGGGGCCGACCTACGAGCAGTACTTC.

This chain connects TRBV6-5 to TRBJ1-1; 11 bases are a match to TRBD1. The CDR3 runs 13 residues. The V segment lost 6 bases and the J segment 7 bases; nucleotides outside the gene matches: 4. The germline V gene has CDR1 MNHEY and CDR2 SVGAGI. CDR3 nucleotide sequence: TGTGCCAGCAGGGACAGGGGGCAGGGTGAAGCTTTCTTT. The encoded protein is CASRDRGQGEAFF.

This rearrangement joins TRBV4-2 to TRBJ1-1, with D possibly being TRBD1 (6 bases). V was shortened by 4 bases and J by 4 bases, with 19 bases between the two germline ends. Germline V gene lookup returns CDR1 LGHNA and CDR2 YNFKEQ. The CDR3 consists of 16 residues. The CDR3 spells CASSPKGPLQGTEAFF. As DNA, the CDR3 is TGTGCCAGCAGCCCTAAGGGTCCCCTACAGGGCACTGAAGCTTTCTTT.

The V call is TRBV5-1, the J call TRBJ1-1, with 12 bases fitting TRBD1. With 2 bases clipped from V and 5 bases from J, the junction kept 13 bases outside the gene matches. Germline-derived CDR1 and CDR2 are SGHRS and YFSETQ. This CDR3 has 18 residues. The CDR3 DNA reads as TGCGCCAGCAGCTTCGCTAGCAGGGACAGGGGGCTCACGACTGAAGCTTTCTTT. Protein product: CASSFASRDRGLTTEAFF.

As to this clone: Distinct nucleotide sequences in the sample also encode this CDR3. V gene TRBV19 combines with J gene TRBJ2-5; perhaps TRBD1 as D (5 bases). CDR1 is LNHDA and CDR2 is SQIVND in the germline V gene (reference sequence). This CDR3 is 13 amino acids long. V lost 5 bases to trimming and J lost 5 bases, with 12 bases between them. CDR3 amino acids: CASSSGPRETQYF. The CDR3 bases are TGTGCCAGTAGTTCAGGGCCGAGGGAGACCCAGTACTTC.

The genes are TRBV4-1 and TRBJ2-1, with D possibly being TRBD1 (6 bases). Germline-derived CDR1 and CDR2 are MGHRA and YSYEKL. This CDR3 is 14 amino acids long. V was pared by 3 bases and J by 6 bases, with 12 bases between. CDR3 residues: CASSQTGRPNEQFF. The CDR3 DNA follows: TGCGCCAGCAGCCAGACAGGCCGTCCCAATGAGCAGTTCTTC.

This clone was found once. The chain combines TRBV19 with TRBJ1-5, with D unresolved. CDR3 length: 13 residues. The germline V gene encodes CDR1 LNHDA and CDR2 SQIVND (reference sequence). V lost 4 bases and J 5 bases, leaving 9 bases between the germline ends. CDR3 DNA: TGTGCCAGTAGTAACATAGATTATCAGCCCCAGCATTTT. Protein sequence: CASSNIDYQPQHF.

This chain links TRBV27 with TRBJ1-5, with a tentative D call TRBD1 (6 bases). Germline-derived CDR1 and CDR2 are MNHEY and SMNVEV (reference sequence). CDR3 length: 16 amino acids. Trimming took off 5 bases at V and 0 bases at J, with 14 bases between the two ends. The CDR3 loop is CASSRTGPYSNQPQHF. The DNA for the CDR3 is TGTGCCAGCAGTCGTACAGGGCCCTATAGCAATCAGCCCCAGCATTTT.

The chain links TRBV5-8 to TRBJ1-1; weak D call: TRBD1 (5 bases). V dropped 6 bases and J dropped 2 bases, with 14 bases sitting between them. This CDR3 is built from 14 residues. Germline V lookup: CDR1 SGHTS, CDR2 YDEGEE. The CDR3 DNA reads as TGTGCCAGCACCCGGGGCGGGTCTAACACTGAAGCTTTCTTT. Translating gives CASTRGGSNTEAFF.

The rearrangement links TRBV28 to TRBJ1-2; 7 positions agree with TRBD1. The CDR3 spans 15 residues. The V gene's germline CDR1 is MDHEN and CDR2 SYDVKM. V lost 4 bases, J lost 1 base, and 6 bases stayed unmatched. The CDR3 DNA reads TGTGCCAGCAGTTCCCCTTACAGGGGTAACTATGGCTACACCTTC. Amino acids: CASSSPYRGNYGYTF.

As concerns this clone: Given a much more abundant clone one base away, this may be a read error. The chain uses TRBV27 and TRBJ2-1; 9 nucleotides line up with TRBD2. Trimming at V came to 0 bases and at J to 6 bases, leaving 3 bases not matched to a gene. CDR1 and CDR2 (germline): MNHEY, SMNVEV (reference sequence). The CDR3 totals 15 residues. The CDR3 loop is CASSLSSGSTNEQFF. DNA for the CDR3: TGTGCCAGCAGTTTATCTAGCGGGAGTACCAATGAGCAGTTCTTC.

The CDR3 protein is CASSQTRLAGGRTGELFF. The CDR3, as DNA: TGCGCCAGCAGCCAAACGAGACTAGCGGGAGGGCGGACCGGGGAGCTGTTTTTT. The chain has TRBV4-3 and TRBJ2-2; TRBD2 aligns across 14 bases. The CDR3 loop spans 18 amino acids. Germline trimming cut 2 bases from V and 5 bases from J; bases unmatched to any gene: 7. Germline CDR1 reads LGHNA; CDR2 reads YSLEER.

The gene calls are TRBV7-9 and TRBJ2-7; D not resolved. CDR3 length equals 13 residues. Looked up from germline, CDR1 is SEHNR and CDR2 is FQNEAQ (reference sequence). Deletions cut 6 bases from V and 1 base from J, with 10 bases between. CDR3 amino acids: CASREYGSYEQYF. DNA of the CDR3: TGTGCCAGCAGGGAATACGGATCCTACGAGCAGTACTTC.

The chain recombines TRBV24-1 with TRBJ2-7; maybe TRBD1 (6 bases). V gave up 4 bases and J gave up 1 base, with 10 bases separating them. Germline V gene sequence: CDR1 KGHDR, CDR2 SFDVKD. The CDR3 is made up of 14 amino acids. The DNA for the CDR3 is TGTGCCACCAGTGACCGGGACAAATCCTACGAGCAGTACTTC. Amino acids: CATSDRDKSYEQYF.

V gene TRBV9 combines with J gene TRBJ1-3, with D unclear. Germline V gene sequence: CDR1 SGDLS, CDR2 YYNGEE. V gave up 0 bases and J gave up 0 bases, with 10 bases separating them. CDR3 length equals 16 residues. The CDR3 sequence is CASSVASGHSGNTIYF. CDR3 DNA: TGTGCCAGCAGCGTAGCGTCAGGCCACTCTGGAAACACCATATATTTT.

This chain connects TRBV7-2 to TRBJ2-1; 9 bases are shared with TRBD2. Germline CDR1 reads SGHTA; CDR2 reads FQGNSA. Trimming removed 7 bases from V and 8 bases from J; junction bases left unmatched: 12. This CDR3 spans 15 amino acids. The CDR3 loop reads CASNRQGLASDEQFF. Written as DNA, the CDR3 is TGTGCCAGCAACCGCCAGGGACTAGCTTCCGATGAGCAGTTCTTC.

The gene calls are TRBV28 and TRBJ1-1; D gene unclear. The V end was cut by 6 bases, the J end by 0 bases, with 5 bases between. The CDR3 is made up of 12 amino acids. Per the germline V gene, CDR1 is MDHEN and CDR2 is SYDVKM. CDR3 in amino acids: CASRTMNTEAFF. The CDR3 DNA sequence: TGTGCCAGCAGGACCATGAACACTGAAGCTTTCTTT.

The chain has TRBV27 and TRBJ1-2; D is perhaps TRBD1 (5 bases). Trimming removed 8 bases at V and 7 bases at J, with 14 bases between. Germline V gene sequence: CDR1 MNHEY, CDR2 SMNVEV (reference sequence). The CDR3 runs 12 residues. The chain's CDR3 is CASRRGELGYTF. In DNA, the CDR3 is TGTGCCAGCCGTCGGGGGGAGCTTGGCTACACCTTC.

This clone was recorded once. CDR3 region: CASRRGPTNEKLFF. CDR3 DNA: TGTGCCAGCCGCAGGGGGCCAACTAATGAAAAACTGTTTTTT. V usage is TRBV6-5 and J usage is TRBJ1-4; TRBD1 agrees at 8 bases. The CDR3 contains 14 residues. V lost 8 bases to trimming and J lost 0 bases; unmatched junction nucleotides: 2. CDR1 and CDR2 from the germline V gene are MNHEY and SVGAGI.

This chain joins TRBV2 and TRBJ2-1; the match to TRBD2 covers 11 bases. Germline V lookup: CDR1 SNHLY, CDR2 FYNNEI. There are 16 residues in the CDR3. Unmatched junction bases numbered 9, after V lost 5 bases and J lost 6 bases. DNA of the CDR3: TGTGCCAGCAGTCTGGTAGTACTAGCGGGAGTCAATGAGCAGTTCTTC. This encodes CASSLVVLAGVNEQFF.

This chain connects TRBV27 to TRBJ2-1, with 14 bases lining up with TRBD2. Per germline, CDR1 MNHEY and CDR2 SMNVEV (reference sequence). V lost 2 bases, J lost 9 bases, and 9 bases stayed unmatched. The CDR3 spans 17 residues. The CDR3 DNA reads TGTGCCAGCAGTTTACCCGGGACTAGCGGGAGAAAGGTTGAGCAGTTCTTC. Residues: CASSLPGTSGRKVEQFF.

CDR3 in amino acids: CASSYTELTHEQFF. For the CDR3, the DNA is TGTGCCAGCAGTTACACCGAGCTGACGCATGAGCAGTTCTTC. The chain uses TRBV6-2 or TRBV6-3 and TRBJ2-1; no reliable D call. Looked up from germline, CDR1 is MNHEY and CDR2 is SVGEGT. The CDR3 is made up of 14 amino acids. V was cut by 2 bases and J by 8 bases, with 13 bases left in between.